The clone carrying this T cell receptor (beta chain) appeared a single time. This sample stems from a study of blood T cell repertoires in COVID-19. On the study more broadly: PBMCs, B-cell-depleted T cells, or T cells provided the cDNA or gDNA that made up the material.

Germline CDR1 SGDLS, CDR2 YYNGEE. The CDR3 covers 15 residues. Trimming took 0 bases from V and 3 from J, leaving 10 bases between them. Source study methods: Reference gene primer amplification in the assay estimated nucleated cell counts. Repertoires were generated with immunoSEQ multiplex PCR, while TCRdb's copy carries only in-frame clones and drops some. The V and J calls and the clone size are those of that table, but D and trimming were determined from the DNA. The profile covers 25,000 to 30,000 clones, with about 89% appearing a single time and around 4.9% taken by the ten largest. This chain joins TRBV9 and TRBJ1-5; TRBD1 is a possible D gene (5 bases). Sequencing used peripheral blood. The source of this sequence is a man in his 70s with active COVID-19. The CDR3 nucleotides are TGTGCCAGCAGCGTAGCTACTGGGGCCAATCAGCCCCAGCATTTT. Its translation: CASSVATGANQPQHF.